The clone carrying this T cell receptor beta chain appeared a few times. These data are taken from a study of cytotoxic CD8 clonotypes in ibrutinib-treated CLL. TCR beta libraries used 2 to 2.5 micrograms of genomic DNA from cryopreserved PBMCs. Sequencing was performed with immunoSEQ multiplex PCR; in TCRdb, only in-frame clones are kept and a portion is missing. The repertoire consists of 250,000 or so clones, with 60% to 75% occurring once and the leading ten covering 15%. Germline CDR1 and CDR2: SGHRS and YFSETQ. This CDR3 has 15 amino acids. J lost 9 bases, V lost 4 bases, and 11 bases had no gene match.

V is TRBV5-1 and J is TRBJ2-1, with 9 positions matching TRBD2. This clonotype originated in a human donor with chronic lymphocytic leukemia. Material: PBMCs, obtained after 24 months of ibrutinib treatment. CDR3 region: CASSPVVGLASEQFF. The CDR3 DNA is TGCGCCAGCAGCCCGGTCGTGGGACTAGCCAGTGAGCAGTTCTTC.